Listed here is a single T cell receptor beta chain. The antigen is not known. This sample was included in a study of long-term antiretroviral therapy in people with HIV. Findings and limits, study-wide: Repertoire composition at all time points was dominated by clones that had expanded before ART.

Germline trimming cut 5 bases from V and 2 bases from J; bases unmatched to any gene: 8. This CDR3 comprises 16 residues. CDR1 is PRHDT and CDR2 is FYEKMQ in the germline V gene (reference sequence). At the survey level, the v3.0 immunoSEQ assay was run. Profiling relied on immunoSEQ multiplex PCR, and the TCRdb table lists in-frame clones only, not all of them. The sample lists some 34,000 clones, roughly 96% occurring once. The source of this sequence is a young man with HIV. The J gene is TRBJ2-3, the V gene TRBV13; 9 bases are shared with TRBD2. The sample in question was unsorted PBMCs, obtained about 6.6 years after starting antiretroviral therapy. The CDR3 coding sequence is TGTGCCAGCAGCCGACTAGCGGTAGAATCCACAGATACGCAGTATTTT. Translation gives CASSRLAVESTDTQYF.